Listed here are 24 T cell receptor beta chains from one sample, sequenced in a study of spatial heterogeneity in lung cancer. TCRdb fed the 5' RACE reads into MiXCR, producing one record per CDR3 protein. The sample has about 36,000 distinct CDR3 sequences; under 9% are singletons. Stated time point: blood at routine non-recurrence follow-up after resection. The starting material was PBMCs, obtained at follow-up. The receptors were sampled from a male donor with early-stage non-small cell lung cancer.

This clonotype was counted ten times or more. The V gene is TRBV6-5, the J gene TRBJ1-3, with D perhaps TRBD1 (5 bases). V lost 4 bases and J 1 base, leaving 14 bases between the germline ends. Germline CDR1 reads MNHEY; CDR2 reads SVGAGI. The length of the CDR3 is 16 residues. The CDR3 bases are TGTGCCAGCAGTTCCCTCGGGGGATATTCTGGAAACACCATATATTTT. Residues: CASSSLGGYSGNTIYF.

Many counts were recorded for this clonotype. The chain recombines TRBV6-2 or TRBV6-3 with TRBJ2-1; D may correspond to TRBD1 or TRBD2 (5 bases each). The V end was cut by 2 bases, the J end by 6 bases, with 14 bases between. The germline gives CDR1 MNHEY, CDR2 SVGEGT. This CDR3 spans 15 amino acids. DNA for the CDR3: TGTGCCAGCAGTTACCGGGGACCCGAGGGCAATGAGCAGTTCTTC. This encodes CASSYRGPEGNEQFF.

The V and J genes are TRBV20-1 and TRBJ1-1; D remains ambiguous. Trimming removed 3 bases from V and 3 bases from J, with 8 bases in between. The CDR3 contains 12 residues. Looked up from germline, CDR1 is DFQATT and CDR2 is SNEGSKA (reference sequence). CDR3 loop: CSASQRDTEAFF. In nucleotides, the CDR3 is TGCAGTGCTAGCCAGAGGGACACTGAAGCTTTCTTT.

The chain has TRBV5-4 and TRBJ1-5; perhaps TRBD1 as D (6 bases). CDR1 and CDR2 (germline): SGHNT, YYREEE (reference sequence). The CDR3 totals 15 residues. The V gene lost 0 bases and the J gene lost 5 bases, with 12 bases spanning the gap. For the CDR3, the DNA is TGTGCCAGCAGCTTGGCCGGGACACCAGATCAGCCCCAGCATTTT. It translates to CASSLAGTPDQPQHF.

The chain joins TRBV5-5 to TRBJ2-7; D unresolved. This CDR3 comprises 13 residues. Trimming took off 2 bases at V and 1 base at J, with 7 bases between the two ends. The germline V gene encodes CDR1 SGHKS and CDR2 YYEKEE (reference sequence). The CDR3 sequence: CASSFPGSYEQYF. The DNA for the CDR3 is TGTGCCAGCAGCTTCCCAGGATCCTACGAGCAGTACTTC.

This clonotype was seen ten or more times. V gene TRBV7-6 combines with J gene TRBJ1-1; TRBD1 aligns across 8 bases. The junction had 8 bases not matched to a gene; V was cut back by 4 bases and J by 4 bases. From germline, CDR1 is SGHVS and CDR2 FNYEAQ. The CDR3 runs 15 residues. CDR3 residues: CASSSLWTGPTEAFF. In DNA, the CDR3 is TGTGCCAGCAGCTCGTTATGGACAGGGCCCACTGAAGCTTTCTTT.

In this sample, this clonotype turned up many times. CDR3 DNA sequence: TGTGCCAGCAGCGTAGTCCCGGGACAGGGGGTCTACGAGCAGTACTTC. It encodes CASSVVPGQGVYEQYF. V gene TRBV9 combines with J gene TRBJ2-7; 11 nucleotides line up with TRBD1. This CDR3 comprises 16 residues. After removal of 0 bases from V and 3 bases from J, the junction contained 5 bases not matched to a gene. Per the germline V gene, CDR1 is SGDLS and CDR2 is YYNGEE.

This chain uses TRBV5-1 with TRBJ2-3; 8 bases agree with TRBD1. The CDR3 loop spans 14 amino acids. J lost 5 bases, V lost 4 bases, and 6 bases had no gene match. Germline V gene data show CDR1 as SGHRS and CDR2 as YFSETQ. CDR3 protein: CASSGGQGLDTQYF. In DNA form, the CDR3 reads TGCGCCAGCAGCGGCGGACAGGGCCTAGATACGCAGTATTTT.

This clonotype occurred many times. This chain connects TRBV6-1 to TRBJ2-5, with unresolved D. Germline V gene data show CDR1 as MNHNS and CDR2 as SASEGT. This CDR3 spans 12 amino acids. V gave up 2 bases and J gave up 4 bases, with 5 bases separating them. In nucleotides, the CDR3 is TGTGCCAGCAGTGAACCGGGAGAGACCCAGTACTTC. Translation gives CASSEPGETQYF.

This clonotype came up many times. The chain uses TRBV5-1 and TRBJ1-5; D is perhaps TRBD1 (5 bases). The CDR3 consists of 14 residues. Per the germline V gene, CDR1 is SGHRS and CDR2 is YFSETQ. Trimming took 0 bases from V and 6 from J, leaving 10 bases between them. CDR3 sequence reads: CASSLGQGSQPQHF. CDR3 sequence (DNA): TGCGCCAGCAGCTTGGGCCAGGGTAGTCAGCCCCAGCATTTT.

The table lists this clonotype with many counts. The chain recombines TRBV27 with TRBJ2-1; D remains unclear. The CDR3 runs to 13 residues. Trimming removed 3 bases from V and 5 bases from J, with 8 bases in between. The germline gives CDR1 MNHEY, CDR2 SMNVEV (reference sequence). CDR3 nucleotide sequence: TGTGCCAGCAGTTTGTCAGGCAACAATGAGCAGTTCTTC. This translates into CASSLSGNNEQFF.

The sample holds many counts of this clonotype. The chain recombines TRBV7-6 with TRBJ2-1; D remains ambiguous. The CDR3 covers 13 residues. Per the germline V gene, CDR1 is SGHVS and CDR2 is FNYEAQ. V was shortened by 3 bases and J by 7 bases, with 10 bases between the two germline ends. CDR3 bases: TGTGCCAGCAGCTTGGGCCCGTGGAATGAGCAGTTCTTC. Protein product: CASSLGPWNEQFF.

This clonotype was detected only a few times. This rearrangement joins TRBV27 to TRBJ2-7, with D perhaps TRBD2 (6 bases). Germline V gene data show CDR1 as MNHEY and CDR2 as SMNVEV (reference sequence). V dropped 0 bases and J dropped 2 bases, with 11 bases sitting between them. This CDR3 is built from 15 residues. Written as DNA, the CDR3 is TGTGCCAGCAGTTTATCGGGCGGGGAGGCCTACGAGCAGTACTTC. It specifies CASSLSGGEAYEQYF.

At least ten counts were recorded for this clonotype. V usage is TRBV12-3 or TRBV12-4 and J usage is TRBJ2-7; D gene uncertain. This CDR3 has 15 residues. The ends were cut back, 0 bases at V and 2 bases at J, with 11 bases in the middle. This CDR3 is CASSLALGSPYEQYF. Written as DNA, the CDR3 is TGTGCCAGCAGTTTAGCGCTTGGCAGCCCCTACGAGCAGTACTTC.

This clonotype was observed at least ten times. CDR3 loop: CASSQGYAGANYGYTF. CDR3 DNA: TGTGCCAGCAGCCAAGGTTACGCTGGGGCGAACTATGGCTACACCTTC. This chain uses TRBV3-1 with TRBJ1-2; possibly TRBD1 for D (5 bases). The length of the CDR3 is 16 residues. Germline V gene sequence: CDR1 LGHDT, CDR2 YNNKEL (reference sequence). Trimming left V 1 base short and J 2 bases short, with 14 bases between. The full variable domain, in which reference TRBV3-1 and TRBJ1-2 provide the parts outside the CDR3, is DTAVSQTPKYLVTQMGNDKSIKCEQNLGHDTMYWYKQDSKKFLKIMFSYNNKELIINETVPNRFSPKSPDKAHLNLHINSLELGDSAVYFCASSQGYAGANYGYTFGSGTRLTVV.

This clonotype ranks as medium-sized. The CDR3 DNA reads TGTGCCAGCAGTTCGCCGGGGATTATAAATGAGCAGTTCTTC. Translating gives CASSSPGIINEQFF. The chain combines TRBV27 with TRBJ2-1; D may be TRBD2 (5 bases). The V gene lost 4 bases and the J gene lost 7 bases, with 14 bases spanning the gap. From germline, CDR1 is MNHEY and CDR2 SMNVEV (reference sequence). This CDR3 region has 14 residues.

This chain joins TRBV20-1 and TRBJ2-7; D is perhaps TRBD2 (5 bases). Germline CDR1 is DFQATT and CDR2 is SNEGSKA (reference sequence). V was trimmed by 2 bases and J by 5 bases, leaving 16 bases between them. This CDR3 region has 14 residues. The CDR3 protein is CSARTVLERDEQYF. In DNA form, the CDR3 reads TGCAGTGCTAGAACCGTCCTAGAGAGGGACGAGCAGTACTTC.

A few counts support this clonotype. The rearrangement links TRBV14 to TRBJ2-3, with unresolved D. In germline, CDR1 is SGHDN, CDR2 FVKESK. The V and J ends lost 1 base and 1 base respectively, with 12 bases between them. There are 16 residues in the CDR3. CDR3 in amino acids: CASSQVRSSRTDTQYF. The CDR3 coding sequence is TGTGCCAGCAGCCAAGTTCGGTCCTCCCGCACAGATACGCAGTATTTT. The complete variable domain, with remaining parts taken from reference TRBV14 and TRBJ2-3, reads EAGVTQFPSHSVIEKGQTVTLRCDPISGHDNLYWYRRVMGKEIKFLLHFVKESKQDESGMPNNRFLAERTGGTYSTLKVQPAELEDSGVYFCASSQVRSSRTDTQYFGPGTRLTVL.

There are a few counts of this clonotype. The chain employs TRBV19 and TRBJ2-5; the D gene is possibly TRBD2 (6 bases). The CDR3 is 17 amino acids. The V end lost 4 bases, the J end lost 5 bases, and 23 bases lay between the germline ends. Germline loops: CDR1 LNHDA, CDR2 SQIVND (reference sequence). The CDR3: CASSNGRRPMGGETQYF. CDR3 DNA: TGTGCCAGTAGTAACGGCCGCAGACCAATGGGGGGTGAGACCCAGTACTTC.

This clonotype was seen repeatedly, ten times or more. V usage is TRBV27 and J usage is TRBJ2-3, with D perhaps assigned TRBD1 or TRBD2 (5 bases each). Germline V gene lookup returns CDR1 MNHEY and CDR2 SMNVEV (reference sequence). The V gene lost 2 bases and the J gene lost 0 bases, with 9 bases spanning the gap. The CDR3 totals 15 residues. The CDR3 loop is CASSLDGASTDTQYF. The CDR3 bases are TGTGCCAGCAGTTTAGACGGGGCGAGCACAGATACGCAGTATTTT.

This clonotype was detected only a few times. The genes are TRBV6-2 or TRBV6-3 and TRBJ2-3; 7 nucleotides agree with TRBD1. The CDR3 contains 15 residues. V trimming: 8 bases; J trimming: 2 bases; junction bases outside the gene matches: 10. Germline V gene lookup returns CDR1 MNHEY and CDR2 SVGEGT. The CDR3 nucleotides read TGTGCCAGCCGGTTTACAGGGGTTTTCACAGATACGCAGTATTTT. Its translation is CASRFTGVFTDTQYF.

This clonotype was observed at least ten times. This chain uses TRBV10-3 with TRBJ1-1; the D is unclear. In germline, CDR1 is ENHRY, CDR2 SYGVKD. The CDR3 runs 14 residues. Trimming shortened V by 3 bases and J by 0 bases, and 8 bases separated the two germline ends. Written as DNA, the CDR3 is TGTGCCATCAGTGAACGGGGTTTGAACACTGAAGCTTTCTTT. Translation: CAISERGLNTEAFF.

There are many counts of this clonotype. V is TRBV2 and J is TRBJ2-7, with TRBD1 identical over 7 bases. The V gene's germline CDR1 is SNHLY and CDR2 FYNNEI. The CDR3 is 14 residues long. V shed 6 bases, J shed 2 bases, and the junction held 7 bases outside the gene matches. The CDR3 is CASRLTGDPYEQYF. CDR3 in DNA: TGTGCCAGCAGACTTACAGGGGACCCCTACGAGCAGTACTTC.

This clonotype has a count of ten or more. J is TRBJ1-1 and V is TRBV27; no clear D gene. Germline CDR1 is MNHEY and CDR2 is SMNVEV (reference sequence). Trimming removed 1 base from V and 5 bases from J, with 14 bases in between. The CDR3 extends over 15 amino acids. In DNA, the CDR3 is TGTGCCAGCAGTTTATTTGGGAGGTTAGGGACTGAAGCTTTCTTT. It codes for CASSLFGRLGTEAFF.